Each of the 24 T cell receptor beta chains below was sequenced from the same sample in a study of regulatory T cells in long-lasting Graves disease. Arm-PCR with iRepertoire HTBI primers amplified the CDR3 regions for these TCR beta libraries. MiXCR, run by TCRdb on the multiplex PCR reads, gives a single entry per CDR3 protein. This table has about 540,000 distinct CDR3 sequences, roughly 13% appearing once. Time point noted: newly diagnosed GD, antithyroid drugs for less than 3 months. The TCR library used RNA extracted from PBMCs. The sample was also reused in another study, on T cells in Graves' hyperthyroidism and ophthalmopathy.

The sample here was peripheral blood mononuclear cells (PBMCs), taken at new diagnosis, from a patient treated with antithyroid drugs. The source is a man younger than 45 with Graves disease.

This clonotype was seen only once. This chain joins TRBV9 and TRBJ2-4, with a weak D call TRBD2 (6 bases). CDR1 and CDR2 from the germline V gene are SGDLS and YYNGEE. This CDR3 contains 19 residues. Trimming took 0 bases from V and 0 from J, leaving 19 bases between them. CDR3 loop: CASSVEGGGALIAKNIQYF. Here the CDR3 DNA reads TGTGCCAGCAGCGTAGAGGGAGGCGGGGCGCTTATAGCCAAAAACATTCAGTACTTC.

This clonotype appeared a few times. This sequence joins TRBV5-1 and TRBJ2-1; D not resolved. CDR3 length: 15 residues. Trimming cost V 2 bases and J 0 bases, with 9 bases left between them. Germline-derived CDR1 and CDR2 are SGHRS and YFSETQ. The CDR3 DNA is TGCGCCAGCAGCTTAACCAAAAGCTCCTACAATGAGCAGTTCTTC. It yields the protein CASSLTKSSYNEQFF.

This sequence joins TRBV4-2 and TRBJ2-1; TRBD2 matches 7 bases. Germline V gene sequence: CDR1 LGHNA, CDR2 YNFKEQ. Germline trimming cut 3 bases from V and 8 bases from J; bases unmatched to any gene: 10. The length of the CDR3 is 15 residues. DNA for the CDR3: TGTGCCAGCAGCCAGGACCCTTGGGCGGGAGATGAGCAGTTCTTC. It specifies CASSQDPWAGDEQFF.

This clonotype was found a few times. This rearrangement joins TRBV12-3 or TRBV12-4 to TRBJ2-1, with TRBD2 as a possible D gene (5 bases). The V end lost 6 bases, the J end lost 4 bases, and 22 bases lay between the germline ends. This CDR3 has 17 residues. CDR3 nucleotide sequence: TGTGCCAGCAGAGCGGTGGCTCTCCACACGGGTTACAATGAGCAGTTCTTC. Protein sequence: CASRAVALHTGYNEQFF.

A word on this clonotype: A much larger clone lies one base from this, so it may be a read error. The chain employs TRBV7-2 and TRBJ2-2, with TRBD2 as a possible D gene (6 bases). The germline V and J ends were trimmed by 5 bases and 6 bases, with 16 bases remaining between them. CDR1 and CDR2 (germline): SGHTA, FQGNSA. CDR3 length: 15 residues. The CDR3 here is CASSLTRGDAGELFF. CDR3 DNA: TGTGCCAGCAGCCTGACTAGGGGAGACGCCGGGGAGCTGTTTTTT.

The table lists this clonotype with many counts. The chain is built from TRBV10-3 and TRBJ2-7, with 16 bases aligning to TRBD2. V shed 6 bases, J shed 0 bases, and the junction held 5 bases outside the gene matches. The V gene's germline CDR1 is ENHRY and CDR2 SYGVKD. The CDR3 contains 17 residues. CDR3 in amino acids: CAISSGLAGGPSYEQYF. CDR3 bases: TGTGCCATCAGCTCGGGACTAGCGGGAGGGCCCTCCTACGAGCAGTACTTC.

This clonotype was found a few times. The CDR3 DNA reads TGTGCCAGCAGCGACGCGGGGTACAATGAGCAGTTCTTC. Translating gives CASSDAGYNEQFF. The genes are TRBV9 and TRBJ2-1; D might be TRBD2 (6 bases). There are 13 residues in the CDR3. Germline values: CDR1 SGDLS, CDR2 YYNGEE. Trimming pared 3 bases from V and 4 bases from J, leaving 8 bases between.

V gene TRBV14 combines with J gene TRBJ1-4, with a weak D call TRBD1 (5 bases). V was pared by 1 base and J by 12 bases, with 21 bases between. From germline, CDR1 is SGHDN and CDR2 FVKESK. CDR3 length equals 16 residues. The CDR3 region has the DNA TGTGCCAGCAGCCAAGGTGTAGGGGACGTAGGAAAAGAACTGTTTTTT. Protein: CASSQGVGDVGKELFF.

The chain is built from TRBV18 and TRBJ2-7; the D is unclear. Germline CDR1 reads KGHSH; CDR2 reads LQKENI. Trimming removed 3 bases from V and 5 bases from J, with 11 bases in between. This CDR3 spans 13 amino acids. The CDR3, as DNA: TGTGCCAGCTCACCTCAGACCACGGACGAGCAGTACTTC. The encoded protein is CASSPQTTDEQYF.

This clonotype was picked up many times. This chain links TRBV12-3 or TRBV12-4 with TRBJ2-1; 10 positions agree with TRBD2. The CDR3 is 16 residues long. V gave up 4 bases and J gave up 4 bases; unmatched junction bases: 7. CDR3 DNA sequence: TGTGCCAGCAGTTCCACCGGGACTAGCGCGTACAATGAGCAGTTCTTC. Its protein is CASSSTGTSAYNEQFF.

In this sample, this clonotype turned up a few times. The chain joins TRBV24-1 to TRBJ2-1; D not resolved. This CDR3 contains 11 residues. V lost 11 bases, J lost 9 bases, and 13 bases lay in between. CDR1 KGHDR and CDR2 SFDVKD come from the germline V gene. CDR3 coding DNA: TGTGCCAGCCCAACCATCACTGAGCAGTTCTTC. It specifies CASPTITEQFF.

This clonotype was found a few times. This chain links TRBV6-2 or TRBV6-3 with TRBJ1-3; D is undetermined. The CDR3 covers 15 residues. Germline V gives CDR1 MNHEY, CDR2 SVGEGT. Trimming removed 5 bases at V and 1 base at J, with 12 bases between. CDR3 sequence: CASSEEGGSGNTIYF. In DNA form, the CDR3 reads TGTGCCAGCAGTGAGGAGGGAGGATCTGGAAACACCATATATTTT.

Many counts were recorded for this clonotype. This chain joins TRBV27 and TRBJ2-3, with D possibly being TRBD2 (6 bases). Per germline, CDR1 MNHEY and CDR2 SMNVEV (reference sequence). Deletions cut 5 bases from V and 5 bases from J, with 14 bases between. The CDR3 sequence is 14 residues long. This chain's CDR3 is CASSPISGRDTQYF. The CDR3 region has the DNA TGTGCCAGCAGTCCTATCTCCGGGAGAGATACGCAGTATTTT.

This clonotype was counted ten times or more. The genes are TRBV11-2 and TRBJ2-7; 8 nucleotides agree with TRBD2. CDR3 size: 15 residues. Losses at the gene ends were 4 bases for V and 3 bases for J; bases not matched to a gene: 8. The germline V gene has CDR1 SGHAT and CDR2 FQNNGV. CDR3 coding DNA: TGTGCCAGCAGCTCATCTGGACTAGCAATCTACGAGCAGTACTTC. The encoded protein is CASSSSGLAIYEQYF.

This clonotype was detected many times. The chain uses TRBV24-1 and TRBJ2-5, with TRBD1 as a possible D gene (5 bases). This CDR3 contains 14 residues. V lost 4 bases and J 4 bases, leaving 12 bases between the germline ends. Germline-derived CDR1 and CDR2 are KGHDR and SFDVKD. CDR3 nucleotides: TGTGCCACCAGTGACCCCAGGGTGGGAGAGACCCAGTACTTC. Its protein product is CATSDPRVGETQYF.

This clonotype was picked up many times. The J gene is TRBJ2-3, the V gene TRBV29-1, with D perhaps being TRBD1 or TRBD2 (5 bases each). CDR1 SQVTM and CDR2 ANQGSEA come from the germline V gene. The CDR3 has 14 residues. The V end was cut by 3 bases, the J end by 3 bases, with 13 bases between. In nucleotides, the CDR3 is TGCAGCGTTGAGAAGACAGCGGCGACAGATACGCAGTATTTT. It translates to CSVEKTAATDTQYF.

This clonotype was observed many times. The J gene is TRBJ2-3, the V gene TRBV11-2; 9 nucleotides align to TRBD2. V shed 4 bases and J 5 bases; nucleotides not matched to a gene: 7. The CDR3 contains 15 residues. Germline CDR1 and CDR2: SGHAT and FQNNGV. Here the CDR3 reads CASSSTGLAGDTQYF. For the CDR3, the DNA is TGTGCCAGCAGCTCAACGGGACTAGCAGGAGATACGCAGTATTTT.

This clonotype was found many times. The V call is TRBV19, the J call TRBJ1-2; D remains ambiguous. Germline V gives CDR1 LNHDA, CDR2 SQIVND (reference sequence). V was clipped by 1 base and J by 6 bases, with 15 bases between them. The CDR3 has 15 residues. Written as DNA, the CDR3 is TGTGCCAGTAGTATAGGCTCACTAGGTGGTGATGGCTACACCTTC. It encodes CASSIGSLGGDGYTF.

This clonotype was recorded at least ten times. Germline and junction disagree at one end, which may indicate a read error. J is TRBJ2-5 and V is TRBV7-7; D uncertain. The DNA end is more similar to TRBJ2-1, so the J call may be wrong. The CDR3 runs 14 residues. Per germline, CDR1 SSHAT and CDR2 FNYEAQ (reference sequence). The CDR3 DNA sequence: TGTGCTAGCAGCTTAGGTTCGGCAGACAATGAGCAGTTCTTC. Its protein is CASSLGSADNEQFF.

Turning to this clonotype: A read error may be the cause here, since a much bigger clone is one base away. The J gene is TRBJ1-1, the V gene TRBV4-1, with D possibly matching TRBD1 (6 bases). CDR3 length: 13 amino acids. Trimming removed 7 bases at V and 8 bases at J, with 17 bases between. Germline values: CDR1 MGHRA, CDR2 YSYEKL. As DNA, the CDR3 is TGCGCCAGCACCCTACTTGGCAGGGGAGAAGCTTTCTTT. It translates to CASTLLGRGEAFF.

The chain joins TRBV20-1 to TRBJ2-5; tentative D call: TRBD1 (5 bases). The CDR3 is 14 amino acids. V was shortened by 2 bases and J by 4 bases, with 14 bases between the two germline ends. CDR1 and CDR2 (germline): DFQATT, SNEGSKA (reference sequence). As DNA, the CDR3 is TGCAGTGCTAGACCCTATCAAGGGGTAGAGACCCAGTACTTC. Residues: CSARPYQGVETQYF.

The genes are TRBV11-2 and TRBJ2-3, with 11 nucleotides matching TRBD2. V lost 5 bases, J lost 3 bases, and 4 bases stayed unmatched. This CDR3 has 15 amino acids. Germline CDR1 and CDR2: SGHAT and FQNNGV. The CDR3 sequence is CASSRLAGKTDTQYF. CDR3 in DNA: TGTGCCAGCAGCAGACTAGCGGGAAAAACAGATACGCAGTATTTT.

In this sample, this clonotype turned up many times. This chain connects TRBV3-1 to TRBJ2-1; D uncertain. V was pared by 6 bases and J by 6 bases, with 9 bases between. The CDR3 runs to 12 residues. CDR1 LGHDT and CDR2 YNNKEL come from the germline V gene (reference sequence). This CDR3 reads CASRDLGNEQFF. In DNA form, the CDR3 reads TGTGCCAGCAGGGACCTCGGCAATGAGCAGTTCTTC.

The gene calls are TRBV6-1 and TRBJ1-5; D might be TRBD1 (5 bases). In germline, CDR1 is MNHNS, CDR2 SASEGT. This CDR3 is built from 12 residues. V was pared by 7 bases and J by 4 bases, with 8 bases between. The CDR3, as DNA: TGTGCCAGCATTGGGGGGAATCAGCCCCAGCATTTT. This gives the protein CASIGGNQPQHF.